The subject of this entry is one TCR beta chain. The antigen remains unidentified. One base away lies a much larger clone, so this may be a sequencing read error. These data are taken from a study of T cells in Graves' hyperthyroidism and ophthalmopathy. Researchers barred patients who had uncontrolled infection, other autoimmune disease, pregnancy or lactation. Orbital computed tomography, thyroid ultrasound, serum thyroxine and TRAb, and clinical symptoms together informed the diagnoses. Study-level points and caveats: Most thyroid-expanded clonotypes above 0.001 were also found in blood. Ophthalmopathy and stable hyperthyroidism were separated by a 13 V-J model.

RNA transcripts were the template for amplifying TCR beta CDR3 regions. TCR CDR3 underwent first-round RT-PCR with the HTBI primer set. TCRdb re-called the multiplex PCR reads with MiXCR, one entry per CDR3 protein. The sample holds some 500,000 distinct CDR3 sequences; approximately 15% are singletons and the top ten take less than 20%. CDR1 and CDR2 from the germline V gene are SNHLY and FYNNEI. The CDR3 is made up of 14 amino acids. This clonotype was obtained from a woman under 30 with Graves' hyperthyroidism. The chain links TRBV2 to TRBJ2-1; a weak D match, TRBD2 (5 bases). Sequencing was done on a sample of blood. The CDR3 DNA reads TGTGCCAGAAGTGAAAGCCTAGCAGACAATGAGCAGTTCTTC. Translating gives CARSESLADNEQFF.